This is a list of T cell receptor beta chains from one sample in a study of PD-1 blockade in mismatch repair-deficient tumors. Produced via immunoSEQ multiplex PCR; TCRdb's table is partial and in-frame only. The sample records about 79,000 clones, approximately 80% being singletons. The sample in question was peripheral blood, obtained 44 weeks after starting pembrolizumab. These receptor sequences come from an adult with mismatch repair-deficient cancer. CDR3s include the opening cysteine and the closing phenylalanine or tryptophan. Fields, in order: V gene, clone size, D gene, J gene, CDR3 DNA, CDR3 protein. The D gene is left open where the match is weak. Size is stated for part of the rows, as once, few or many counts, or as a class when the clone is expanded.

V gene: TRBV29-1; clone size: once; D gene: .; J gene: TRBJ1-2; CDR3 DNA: TGCAGCGTTGAAGATCTTCGGGGGAACTATGGCTACACCTTC; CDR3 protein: CSVEDLRGNYGYTF
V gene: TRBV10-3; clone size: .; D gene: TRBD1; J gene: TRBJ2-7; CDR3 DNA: TGTGCCATCAGTGAGCCAGGGGGCAGCTCCGAGCAGTACTTC; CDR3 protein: CAISEPGGSSEQYF
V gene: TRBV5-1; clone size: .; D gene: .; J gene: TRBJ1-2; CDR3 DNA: TGCGCCAGCAGCTTGGGGCAGGGTGATGGCTACACCTTC; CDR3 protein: CASSLGQGDGYTF
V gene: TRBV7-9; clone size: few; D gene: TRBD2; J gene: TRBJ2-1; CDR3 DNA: TGTGCCAGCAGCCTTCGACCGACTAGCGGGAGTTACAATGAGCAGTTCTTC; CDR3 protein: CASSLRPTSGSYNEQFF
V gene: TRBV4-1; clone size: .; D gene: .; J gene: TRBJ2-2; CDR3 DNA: TGCGCCAGCAGCCAAGTGTACCGGGACCTCCCCGGGGAGCTGTTTTTT; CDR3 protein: CASSQVYRDLPGELFF
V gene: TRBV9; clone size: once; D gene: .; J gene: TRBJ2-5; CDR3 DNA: TGTGCCAGCAGCGTAGACGGGAATTTTAGGGAGACCCAGTACTTC; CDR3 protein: CASSVDGNFRETQYF
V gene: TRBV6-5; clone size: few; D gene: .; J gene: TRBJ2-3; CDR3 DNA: TGTGCCAGCAGTTACGGGCGGGCCACTAGCACAGATACGCAGTATTTT; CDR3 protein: CASSYGRATSTDTQYF
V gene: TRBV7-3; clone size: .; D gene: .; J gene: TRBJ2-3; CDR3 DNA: TGTGCCAGCAGCTACGTCCTCAGTGCAGATACGCAGTATTTT; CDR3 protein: CASSYVLSADTQYF
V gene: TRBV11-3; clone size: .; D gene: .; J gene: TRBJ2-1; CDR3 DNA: TGTGCCAGCAGCTTAGGTGGCTCAGTGGGGAATGAGCAGTTCTTC; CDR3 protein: CASSLGGSVGNEQFF
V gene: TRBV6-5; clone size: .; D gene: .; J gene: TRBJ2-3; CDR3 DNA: TGTGCCAGCAGTTACTCCACAACTAGCACAGATACGCAGTATTTT; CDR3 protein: CASSYSTTSTDTQYF
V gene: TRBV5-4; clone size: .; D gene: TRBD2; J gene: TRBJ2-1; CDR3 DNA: TGTGCCAGCAGCTTACTAGCGGGTAATGAGCAGTTCTTC; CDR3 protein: CASSLLAGNEQFF
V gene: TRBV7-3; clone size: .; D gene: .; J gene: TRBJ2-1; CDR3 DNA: TGTGCCAGCAGCTTGTGGGGTGGGCATGAGCAGTTCTTC; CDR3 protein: CASSLWGGHEQFF
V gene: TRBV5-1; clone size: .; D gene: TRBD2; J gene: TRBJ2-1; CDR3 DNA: TGCGCCAGCAGCTTGGGAGCGGGAGGGCAGGGCAATGAGCAGTTCTTC; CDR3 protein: CASSLGAGGQGNEQFF
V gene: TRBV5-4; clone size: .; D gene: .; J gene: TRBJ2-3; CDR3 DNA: TGTGCCAGCAGCTTAGATACCCGCACAGATACGCAGTATTTT; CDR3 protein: CASSLDTRTDTQYF
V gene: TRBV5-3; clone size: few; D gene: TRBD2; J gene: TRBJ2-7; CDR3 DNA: TGTGCCAGAAGCCCCGGGACTAGCTCCTACGAGCAGTACTTC; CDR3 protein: CARSPGTSSYEQYF
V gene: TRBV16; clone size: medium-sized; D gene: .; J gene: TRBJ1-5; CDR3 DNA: TGTGCCAGCAAATGGGAATTTGGAAGCAATCAGCCCCAGCATTTT; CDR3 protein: CASKWEFGSNQPQHF
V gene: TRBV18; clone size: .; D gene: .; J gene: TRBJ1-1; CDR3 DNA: TGTGCCAGCTCACCTCGGGACAAAGAAGCTTTCTTT; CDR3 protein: CASSPRDKEAFF
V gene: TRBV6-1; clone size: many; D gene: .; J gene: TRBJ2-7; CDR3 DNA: TGTGCCAGCATTCCCCAAACCAGGTTCAGTCACGAGCAGTACTTC; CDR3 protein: CASIPQTRFSHEQYF
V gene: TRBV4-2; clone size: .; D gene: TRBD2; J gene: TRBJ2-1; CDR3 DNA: TGTGCCAGCAGCCAAGATCTTCAGGTCGGGAGGAAATACAATGAGCAGTTCTTC; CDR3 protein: CASSQDLQVGRKYNEQFF
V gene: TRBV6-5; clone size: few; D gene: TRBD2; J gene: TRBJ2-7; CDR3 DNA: TGTGCCAGCAAGCGGGAGTCTGGTCTCTACGAGCAGTACTTC; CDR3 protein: CASKRESGLYEQYF
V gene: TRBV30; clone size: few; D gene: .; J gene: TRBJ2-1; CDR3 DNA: TGTGCCTGGTCAGAGATAAATGAGCAGTTCTTC; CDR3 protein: CAWSEINEQFF
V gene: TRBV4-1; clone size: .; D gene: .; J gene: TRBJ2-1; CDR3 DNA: TGCGCCAGCAGCCTCCAGGGGGGACTAGTTGCCAATGAGCAGTTCTTC; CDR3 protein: CASSLQGGLVANEQFF
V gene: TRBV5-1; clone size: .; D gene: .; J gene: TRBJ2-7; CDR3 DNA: TGCGCCAGCAGCGCCGGGACCCCAGCCGAGCAGTACTTC; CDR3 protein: CASSAGTPAEQYF
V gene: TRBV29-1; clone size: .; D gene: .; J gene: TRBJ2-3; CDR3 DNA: TGCAGCGTTGTTCCCCCGGGAGCGACAGATACGCAGTATTTT; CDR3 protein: CSVVPPGATDTQYF
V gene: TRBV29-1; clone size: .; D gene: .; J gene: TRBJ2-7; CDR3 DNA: TGCAGCGTTCTTTCCACTAGCAGCGTCCACGAGCAGTACTTC; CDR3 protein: CSVLSTSSVHEQYF
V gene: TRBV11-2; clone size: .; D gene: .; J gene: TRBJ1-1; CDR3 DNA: TGTGCCAGCAGCTTAAGGCAGGGTCTCACTGAAGCTTTCTTT; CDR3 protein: CASSLRQGLTEAFF
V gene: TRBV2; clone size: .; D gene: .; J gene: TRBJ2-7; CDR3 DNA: TGTGCCAGCGCGGAGGGCCGGGGAGAGCAGTACTTC; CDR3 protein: CASAEGRGEQYF
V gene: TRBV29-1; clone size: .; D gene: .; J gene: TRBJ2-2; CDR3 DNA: TGCAGCGTTTACGAAGATTTGGACACCGGGGAGCTGTTTTTT; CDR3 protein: CSVYEDLDTGELFF
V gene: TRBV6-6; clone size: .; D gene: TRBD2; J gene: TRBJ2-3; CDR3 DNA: TGTGCCAGCAATTTAGCGGCCGGGGGGGATACGCAGTATTTT; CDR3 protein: CASNLAAGGDTQYF
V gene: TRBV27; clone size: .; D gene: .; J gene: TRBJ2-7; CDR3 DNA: TGTGCCAGCAGTTTTTCACGGGACCCCCGCCACTCCTACGAGCAGTACTTC; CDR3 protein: CASSFSRDPRHSYEQYF
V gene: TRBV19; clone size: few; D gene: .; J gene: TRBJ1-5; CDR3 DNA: TGTGCCAGTAGTATAGATCCAACAGGAAGGCAGCCCCAGCATTTT; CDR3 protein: CASSIDPTGRQPQHF
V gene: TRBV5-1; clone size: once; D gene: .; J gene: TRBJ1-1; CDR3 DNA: TGCGCCAGCAGCTTGGAGGGCAGCAAGCTCTATGCTTTCTTT; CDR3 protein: CASSLEGSKLYAFF
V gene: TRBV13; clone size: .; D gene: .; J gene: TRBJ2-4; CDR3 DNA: TGTGCCAGCAGCTTAGGCCTACCCGGGGAGTGGGGTCAAAACATTCAGTACTTC; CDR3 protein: CASSLGLPGEWGQNIQYF
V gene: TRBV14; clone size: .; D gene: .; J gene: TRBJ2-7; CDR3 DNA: TGTGCCAGCAGCCAAGGACATATCTACGAGCAGTACTTC; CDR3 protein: CASSQGHIYEQYF
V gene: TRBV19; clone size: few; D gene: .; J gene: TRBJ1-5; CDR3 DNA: TGTGCCAGTAGTGGGATATTGCAGCCCCAGCATTTT; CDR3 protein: CASSGILQPQHF